One sample yielded the 32 T cell receptor beta chains listed below, sequenced in a study of T cells after yellow fever vaccination. TCRdb re-derived calls from the 5' RACE reads in MiXCR, one entry per CDR3 protein. The sample consists of 68,000 or so distinct CDR3 sequences, 7.4% of them appearing once. Sequences were derived from CD8+ T cells sorted from PBMCs, sampled 15 days after the yellow fever booster vaccination. The receptors stem from a man younger than 40 who received the YFV17D yellow fever vaccine.

This clonotype has just a few counts. This rearrangement joins TRBV25-1 to TRBJ2-7; 8 bases line up with TRBD2. The ends lost 3 bases at V and 3 bases at J; junction bases unmatched: 7. The CDR3 loop spans 15 amino acids. Germline V gene lookup returns CDR1 MGHDK and CDR2 SYGVNS. The CDR3 loop reads CASSDTSGPDYEQYF. In DNA, the CDR3 is TGTGCCAGCAGTGATACTAGCGGACCCGACTACGAGCAGTACTTC.

On this clonotype: Being one base from a much bigger clone, this may be a read error. The chain employs TRBV10-3 and TRBJ2-1, with D unresolved. The CDR3 loop spans 11 amino acids. Germline V CDR1 and CDR2: ENHRY, SYGVKD. In nucleotides, the CDR3 is TGTCCCATCAGTGAGCTCGATGAGCAGTTCTTC. This codes for CPISELDEQFF.

This clonotype was counted at least ten times. The CDR3 loop reads CSVEGIAGNSYNEQFF. The CDR3 coding sequence is TGCAGCGTTGAGGGAATAGCGGGAAATTCCTACAATGAGCAGTTCTTC. This rearrangement joins TRBV29-1 to TRBJ2-1; TRBD2 agrees at 8 bases. Per the germline V gene, CDR1 is SQVTM and CDR2 is ANQGSEA. V was clipped by 3 bases and J by 1 base; unmatched bases: 8. This CDR3 comprises 16 residues.

To note about this clonotype: One base away lies a much larger clone, so this may be a sequencing read error. The chain is built from TRBV7-8 and TRBJ2-7, with unresolved D. The V end was cut by 7 bases, the J end by 0 bases, with 16 bases between. Germline lookup yields CDR1 SGHVS and CDR2 FQNEAQ. This CDR3 has 15 residues. The CDR3 spells CASTPGQGNSYEQYF. In nucleotides, the CDR3 is TGTGCCAGCACCCCCGGGCAAGGCAACTCCTACGAGCAGTACTTC.

This clonotype appeared many times. This chain joins TRBV20-1 and TRBJ1-5; D uncertain. Per the germline V gene, CDR1 is DFQATT and CDR2 is SNEGSKA (reference sequence). V lost 1 base and J lost 3, with 13 bases in between. This CDR3 comprises 15 residues. Here the CDR3 reads CSARGVGRNNQPQHF. Here the CDR3 DNA reads TGCAGTGCTAGAGGGGTAGGGCGGAACAATCAGCCCCAGCATTTT.

This clonotype appeared many times. The rearrangement links TRBV9 to TRBJ2-3; 7 nucleotides agree with TRBD2. The J segment lost 6 bases and the V segment lost 0 bases, leaving 16 bases of the junction unmatched. Germline V gene lookup returns CDR1 SGDLS and CDR2 YYNGEE. CDR3 length: 18 amino acids. The CDR3 DNA is TGTGCCAGCAGCGTAGATTCTAGCGGTTCCGTGGGTGCGGATACGCAGTATTTT. This sequence encodes CASSVDSSGSVGADTQYF.

This clonotype was recorded many times. The chain joins TRBV5-4 to TRBJ2-7; possibly TRBD2 for D (5 bases). CDR1 is SGHNT, CDR2 YYREEE, per germline (reference sequence). There are 15 residues in the CDR3. The germline V and J ends were trimmed by 0 bases and 6 bases, with 16 bases remaining between them. In nucleotides, the CDR3 is TGTGCCAGCAGCTTGGGTGCGGGCCCTGGGAGCGAGCAGTACTTC. Its protein is CASSLGAGPGSEQYF.

This clonotype was detected ten times or more. CDR3 nucleotides: TGTGCCACCAGCAGGACTAGCGGGTTCCGTCATACGCAGTATTTT. This encodes CATSRTSGFRHTQYF. This rearrangement joins TRBV15 to TRBJ2-3, with 10 bases matching TRBD2. J was trimmed by 7 bases and V by 3 bases; bases with no gene match: 7. CDR3 length: 15 residues. In germline, CDR1 is LNHNV, CDR2 YYDKDF (reference sequence).

This clonotype was found many times. This chain joins TRBV12-3 or TRBV12-4 and TRBJ2-1; maybe TRBD2 (7 bases). The CDR3 totals 12 residues. The CDR3, as DNA: TGTGCGGTCGGGGGGCCGGGGAATGAGCAGTTCTTC. It translates to CAVGGPGNEQFF.

The sample holds many counts of this clonotype. The chain carries TRBV6-1 and TRBJ2-7; D gene uncertain. The germline V and J ends were trimmed by 10 bases and 2 bases, with 9 bases remaining between them. This CDR3 spans 11 amino acids. Looked up from germline, CDR1 is MNHNS and CDR2 is SASEGT. The CDR3 DNA is TGTGCCACCCAACTCCCCTACGAGCAGTACTTC. It translates to CATQLPYEQYF.

This clonotype has a count of ten or more. V gene TRBV20-1 combines with J gene TRBJ2-3, with D perhaps TRBD1 (5 bases). The CDR3 covers 9 residues. V was shortened by 8 bases and J by 7 bases, with 7 bases between the two germline ends. Germline CDR1 DFQATT, CDR2 SNEGSKA (reference sequence). In DNA, the CDR3 is TGCAGTACAGGAAATACGCAGTATTTT. Its protein product is CSTGNTQYF.

Ten or more counts support this clonotype. V and J are TRBV9 and TRBJ1-4; D gene unclear. CDR1 SGDLS and CDR2 YYNGEE come from the germline V gene. There are 14 residues in the CDR3. V dropped 4 bases and J dropped 0 bases, with 7 bases sitting between them. For the CDR3, the DNA is TGTGCCAGCAGCTCGGATTCAACTAATGAAAAACTGTTTTTT. It codes for CASSSDSTNEKLFF. Full variable domain (outside the CDR3, taken from reference TRBV9 and TRBJ1-4): DSGVTQTPKHLITATGQRVTLRCSPRSGDLSVYWYQQSLDQGLQFLIQYYNGEERAKGNILERFSAQQFPDLHSELNLSSLELGDSALYFCASSSDSTNEKLFFGSGTQLSVL.

The chain employs TRBV5-5 and TRBJ1-5; D may be TRBD1 (6 bases). Germline V gene data show CDR1 as SGHKS and CDR2 as YYEKEE (reference sequence). CDR3 size: 14 residues. The V gene lost 1 base and the J gene lost 1 base, with 6 bases spanning the gap. This chain's CDR3 is CASSLTGSNQPQHF. The DNA for the CDR3 is TGTGCCAGCAGCTTGACAGGGAGCAATCAGCCCCAGCATTTT.

This clonotype was detected many times. The rearrangement joins TRBV11-2 to TRBJ1-2, with 11 positions matching TRBD1. The V gene's germline CDR1 is SGHAT and CDR2 FQNNGV. The length of the CDR3 is 14 residues. V shed 5 bases, J shed 3 bases, and the junction held 2 bases outside the gene matches. The CDR3, as DNA: TGTGCCAGCAGCCAGGGACAGGGGGACTATGGCTACACCTTC. This encodes CASSQGQGDYGYTF.

This clonotype has a count of ten or more. The V and J genes are TRBV7-9 and TRBJ1-5, with D unclear. Germline lookup yields CDR1 SEHNR and CDR2 FQNEAQ (reference sequence). The CDR3 totals 13 residues. The ends were cut back, 5 bases at V and 5 bases at J, with 10 bases in the middle. Here the CDR3 reads CASSATVDQPQHF. CDR3 DNA: TGTGCCAGCAGCGCGACGGTGGATCAGCCCCAGCATTTT.

This clonotype was seen more than once but under ten times. The chain combines TRBV14 with TRBJ2-1, with a tentative D call TRBD2 (6 bases). CDR1 and CDR2 from the germline V gene are SGHDN and FVKESK. The CDR3 extends over 16 amino acids. Trimming stripped 3 bases from V and 6 bases from J, with 18 bases between. The CDR3 DNA is TGTGCCAGCAGCCAGGATCGCGAGGCGGGACGCAATGAGCAGTTCTTC. Protein product: CASSQDREAGRNEQFF.

This chain connects TRBV5-6 to TRBJ1-5, with D possibly being TRBD1 (5 bases). V was shortened by 0 bases and J by 2 bases, with 15 bases between the two germline ends. The CDR3 extends over 17 amino acids. The germline V gene encodes CDR1 SGHDT and CDR2 YYEEEE. CDR3 loop: CASSLDGDWPGNQPQHF. The DNA of the CDR3 is TGTGCCAGCAGCTTGGATGGGGACTGGCCTGGCAATCAGCCCCAGCATTTT.

This clonotype showed up many times. The chain is built from TRBV7-9 and TRBJ1-2; 9 positions agree with TRBD1. J was trimmed by 5 bases and V by 5 bases; bases with no gene match: 6. The CDR3 extends over 14 amino acids. Germline CDR1 and CDR2: SEHNR and FQNEAQ (reference sequence). The CDR3 protein is CASSHTGQGYGYTF. In DNA form, the CDR3 reads TGTGCCAGCAGCCACACGGGACAGGGATATGGCTACACCTTC.

This clonotype was counted ten times or more. This sequence joins TRBV29-1 and TRBJ1-2, with TRBD1 matching 10 bases. V shed 5 bases, J shed 7 bases, and the junction held 4 bases outside the gene matches. The CDR3 covers 12 residues. Germline V gives CDR1 SQVTM, CDR2 ANQGSEA. CDR3 loop: CSVRTGGVGYTF. The CDR3 DNA sequence: TGCAGCGTTCGGACAGGGGGTGTTGGCTACACCTTC.

This clonotype was seen repeatedly, ten times or more. The gene calls are TRBV12-3 or TRBV12-4 and TRBJ2-2; D possibly corresponds to TRBD2 (6 bases). The CDR3 loop spans 16 amino acids. With 3 bases removed from V and 0 bases from J, the gap between germline ends came to 11 bases. In DNA, the CDR3 is TGTGCCAGCAGTTTCTTAGCGGAGGCGAACACCGGGGAGCTGTTTTTT. Translation gives CASSFLAEANTGELFF.

This clonotype has a count of ten or more. The chain couples TRBV4-1 to TRBJ2-7; 7 positions agree with TRBD1. The junction had 11 bases not matched to a gene; V was cut back by 4 bases and J by 5 bases. The CDR3 totals 15 residues. The germline gives CDR1 MGHRA, CDR2 YSYEKL. CDR3 nucleotide sequence: TGCGCCAGCAGCCCATCTCCGGGGCAGGGGGACGAGCAGTACTTC. Translating it yields CASSPSPGQGDEQYF.

The table lists this clonotype with many counts. J is TRBJ2-1 and V is TRBV6-2 or TRBV6-3; D perhaps matches TRBD2 (5 bases). Per germline, CDR1 MNHEY and CDR2 SVGEGT. The CDR3 contains 15 residues. V lost 1 base to trimming and J lost 7 bases, with 14 bases between them. The chain's CDR3 is CASSYLVGVRNEQFF. As DNA, the CDR3 is TGTGCCAGCAGTTACTTAGTGGGAGTACGGAATGAGCAGTTCTTC.

This clonotype occurred many times. The chain carries TRBV27 and TRBJ2-7, with 9 bases that match TRBD2. Germline V gives CDR1 MNHEY, CDR2 SMNVEV (reference sequence). This CDR3 is built from 15 residues. V lost 6 bases to trimming and J lost 2 bases; unmatched junction nucleotides: 8. The DNA of the CDR3 is TGTGCCAGCAGAAAAGGGACTAGCAGGGCCTACGAGCAGTACTTC. Translation: CASRKGTSRAYEQYF.

This clonotype has a count of ten or more. This sequence joins TRBV12-3 or TRBV12-4 and TRBJ2-5; D possibly corresponds to TRBD1 (5 bases). The V and J ends lost 1 base and 3 bases respectively, with 9 bases between them. The CDR3 covers 14 residues. Here the CDR3 DNA reads TGTGCCAGCAGTTTAGAACTCAGGGAAGAGACCCAGTACTTC. Its protein is CASSLELREETQYF.

This clonotype was recorded once. V and J are TRBV11-2 and TRBJ2-1; no firm D call. V was trimmed by 4 bases and J by 0 bases, leaving 16 bases between them. The CDR3 extends over 17 amino acids. Germline V gene data show CDR1 as SGHAT and CDR2 as FQNNGV. The CDR3 coding sequence is TGTGCCAGCAGCTCCAGCCTCTACCGAAACTCCTACAATGAGCAGTTCTTC. Residues: CASSSSLYRNSYNEQFF.

This clonotype occurred a few times. The CDR3 DNA reads TGTGCCAGCAGCCTGGGCATCCTGGGGTACAATGAGCAGTTCTTC. The encoded protein is CASSLGILGYNEQFF. The chain recombines TRBV3-1 with TRBJ2-1; D unclear. The CDR3 spans 15 residues. V shed 4 bases and J shed 4 bases, with 14 bases lying between them. Germline assignment: CDR1 LGHDT and CDR2 YNNKEL (reference sequence).

In this sample, this clonotype turned up many times. CDR3 protein: CASSFNGRSDTQYF. CDR3 DNA: TGTGCCAGCAGTTTTAACGGGAGATCCGATACGCAGTATTTT. The V and J genes are TRBV12-3 or TRBV12-4 and TRBJ2-3; tentative D call: TRBD2 (6 bases). Trimming pared 3 bases from V and 6 bases from J, leaving 13 bases between. This CDR3 contains 14 residues.

This clonotype was seen at least ten times. CDR3 sequence reads: CASSLSAGTVDYEQYF. The CDR3 bases are TGCGCCAGCAGCTTATCTGCCGGGACGGTAGACTACGAGCAGTACTTC. The rearrangement uses TRBV5-1 and TRBJ2-7; D tentatively fits TRBD1 or TRBD2 (5 bases each). This CDR3 region has 16 residues. The germline V gene encodes CDR1 SGHRS and CDR2 YFSETQ. The V end lost 2 bases, the J end lost 3 bases, and 18 bases lay between the germline ends.

Many counts were recorded for this clonotype. This rearrangement joins TRBV7-8 to TRBJ2-2; the D call may be TRBD1 or TRBD2 (6 bases each). CDR1 SGHVS and CDR2 FQNEAQ come from the germline V gene. This CDR3 is built from 16 residues. V was shortened by 11 bases and J by 4 bases, with 23 bases between the two germline ends. CDR3 sequence: CAAQGRREKVTGELFF. CDR3 coding DNA: TGTGCCGCACAGGGCAGGAGGGAGAAGGTCACCGGGGAGCTGTTTTTT.

At least ten counts were recorded for this clonotype. The chain carries TRBV5-1 and TRBJ2-5, with 8 bases identical to TRBD1. V lost 3 bases, J lost 5 bases, and 9 bases stayed unmatched. Germline V gene sequence: CDR1 SGHRS, CDR2 YFSETQ. This CDR3 contains 15 residues. The CDR3 sequence: CASSSSQGAGETQYF. The CDR3 DNA reads TGCGCCAGCAGCTCCTCGCAGGGGGCAGGGGAGACCCAGTACTTC.

This clonotype has ten or more counts. This rearrangement joins TRBV7-9 to TRBJ2-2; no definite D call. The germline V and J ends were trimmed by 5 bases and 6 bases, with 7 bases remaining between them. The CDR3 is made up of 12 amino acids. CDR1 and CDR2 from the germline V gene are SEHNR and FQNEAQ (reference sequence). The CDR3 protein is CASSADAGELFF. As DNA, the CDR3 is TGTGCCAGCAGCGCTGACGCCGGGGAGCTGTTTTTT.

This clonotype was observed many times. The chain joins TRBV5-1 to TRBJ2-1; 11 bases map to TRBD2. This CDR3 spans 18 amino acids. With 4 bases clipped from V and 1 base from J, the junction kept 10 bases outside the gene matches. Germline V gene lookup returns CDR1 SGHRS and CDR2 YFSETQ. CDR3 loop: CASSGFSGRAGSYNEQFF. The DNA of the CDR3 is TGCGCCAGCAGCGGATTTAGCGGGAGGGCCGGATCCTACAATGAGCAGTTCTTC.